A single sample is the source of the 16 T cell receptor beta chains below, sequenced in a study of OX40 agonist ivuxolimab in advanced cancers. Clones were sequenced by immunoSEQ multiplex PCR, and TCRdb holds only the in-frame ones, with some missing. The table has 90,000 to 150,000 clones, 75% to 90% seen once; the top ten hold around 0.57%. The sequencing here drew on CD4+ or CD8+ T cells sorted from blood, taken in a trial of the OX40 agonist ivuxolimab. The receptors were sampled from an adult with an advanced solid tumor such as melanoma, head and neck, liver or kidney cancer.

The V call is TRBV28, the J call TRBJ1-4; 7 nucleotides line up with TRBD1. V lost 5 bases and J lost 9; bases outside the gene matches: 9. The CDR3 is 14 amino acids. The germline gives CDR1 MDHEN, CDR2 SYDVKM. CDR3 sequence reads: CASSPQGTRKKLFF. The CDR3 DNA is TGTGCCAGCAGTCCACAGGGGACGAGAAAAAAACTGTTTTTT. The full variable domain, with the rest looked up from reference TRBV28 and TRBJ1-4, is DVKVTQSSRYLVKRTGEKVFLECVQDMDHENMFWYRQDPGLGLRLIYFSYDVKMKEKGDIPEGYSVSREKKERFSLILESASTNQTSMYLCASSPQGTRKKLFFGSGTQLSVL.

In this sample, this clone turned up a few times. The chain uses TRBV5-4 and TRBJ1-2; D call uncertain. CDR1 and CDR2 (germline): SGHNT, YYREEE (reference sequence). V lost 4 bases, J lost 8 bases, and 21 bases lay in between. The CDR3 covers 15 residues. The DNA of the CDR3 is TGTGCCAGCAGCCCGACGCCGGAGGGCTCGGGCGGCTACACCTTC. This gives the protein CASSPTPEGSGGYTF.

This chain's CDR3 is CASSPQDRNTEAFF. The CDR3 nucleotides are TGTGCCAGCAGCCCACAGGACAGGAACACTGAAGCTTTCTTT. The chain employs TRBV7-2 and TRBJ1-1; D might be TRBD1 (6 bases). V was trimmed by 5 bases and J by 1 base, leaving 11 bases between them. The CDR3 is 14 residues long. Germline V gene sequence: CDR1 SGHTA, CDR2 FQGNSA.

The rearrangement uses TRBV4-2 and TRBJ2-3; D uncertain. The CDR3 consists of 17 residues. Trimming removed 1 base from V and 0 bases from J, with 14 bases in between. The germline gives CDR1 LGHNA, CDR2 YNFKEQ. CDR3: CASSQGRQDPSTDTQYF. CDR3 bases: TGTGCCAGCAGCCAAGGTCGCCAGGATCCTAGCACAGATACGCAGTATTTT.

The CDR3, as DNA: TGTGCCAGCAGCTTACTAGCGGGGCGTTGGGATACGCAGTATTTT. It codes for CASSLLAGRWDTQYF. This chain connects TRBV7-3 to TRBJ2-3; TRBD2 agrees at 9 bases. Per germline, CDR1 SGHTA and CDR2 FQGTGA. Trimming cost V 2 bases and J 6 bases; bases outside gene matches: 6. The CDR3 spans 15 residues.

The gene calls are TRBV28 and TRBJ2-2; no clear D. V was pared by 1 base and J by 3 bases, with 9 bases between. Germline values: CDR1 MDHEN, CDR2 SYDVKM. The CDR3 totals 15 residues. The CDR3 loop reads CASSLSRVDTGELFF. The DNA for the CDR3 is TGTGCCAGCAGTTTATCTAGGGTTGACACCGGGGAGCTGTTTTTT.

V is TRBV5-8 and J is TRBJ2-1, with 7 bases lining up with TRBD2. The CDR3 covers 15 residues. From germline, CDR1 is SGHTS and CDR2 YDEGEE. J gave up 5 bases and V 0 bases, and 5 bases lay outside the gene matches. The CDR3 sequence is CASSLVLARDNEQFF. The CDR3 nucleotides are TGTGCCAGCAGCTTGGTACTAGCGAGGGACAATGAGCAGTTCTTC.

The rearrangement links TRBV5-1 to TRBJ1-3; D gene uncertain. The CDR3 is 13 amino acids. Germline-derived CDR1 and CDR2 are SGHRS and YFSETQ. Trimming stripped 4 bases from V and 4 bases from J, with 9 bases between. CDR3 sequence (DNA): TGCGCCAGCAGCCGGACTGTGGGAAACACCATATATTTT. This sequence encodes CASSRTVGNTIYF.

The CDR3 here is CAISESETRGRGYTF. The CDR3 nucleotides read TGTGCCATCAGTGAGTCTGAGACCAGGGGTAGAGGCTACACCTTC. The rearrangement links TRBV10-3 to TRBJ1-2; a possible D gene is TRBD1 (6 bases). The germline V gene encodes CDR1 ENHRY and CDR2 SYGVKD. The ends were cut back, 0 bases at V and 8 bases at J, with 16 bases in the middle. This CDR3 is built from 15 residues.

The chain has TRBV10-1 and TRBJ2-2, with TRBD2 as a possible D gene (5 bases). This CDR3 has 13 amino acids. CDR1 is WNHNN and CDR2 is SYGVQD in the germline V gene (reference sequence). Trimming removed 2 bases at V and 8 bases at J, with 9 bases between. CDR3 in DNA: TGCGCCAGCAGTGAGGGAGGATGGGGGGAGCTGTTTTTT. Residues: CASSEGGWGELFF.

The chain has TRBV7-2 and TRBJ1-1, with D possibly being TRBD1 (5 bases). The CDR3 has 18 residues. Looked up from germline, CDR1 is SGHTA and CDR2 is FQGNSA. The V end was cut by 0 bases, the J end by 1 base, with 18 bases between. Written as DNA, the CDR3 is TGTGCCAGCAGCTTAGCTTCGCGGGGCAGTGGGAGGAACACTGAAGCTTTCTTT. Translation gives CASSLASRGSGRNTEAFF.

V is TRBV9 and J is TRBJ2-2; D not certain. There are 15 residues in the CDR3. Trimming took 3 bases from V and 5 from J, leaving 14 bases between them. The germline gives CDR1 SGDLS, CDR2 YYNGEE. CDR3 sequence reads: CASSDRASLTGELFF. The DNA of the CDR3 is TGTGCCAGCAGCGATCGGGCCTCCCTTACCGGGGAGCTGTTTTTT.

This clone was recorded only once. The rearrangement links TRBV6-1 to TRBJ1-1; D unclear. CDR1 and CDR2 from the germline V gene are MNHNS and SASEGT. V was trimmed by 7 bases and J by 2 bases, leaving 8 bases between them. This CDR3 has 12 amino acids. The CDR3 loop is CASTIRNTEAFF. In DNA, the CDR3 is TGTGCCAGCACAATCAGAAACACTGAAGCTTTCTTT.

The chain couples TRBV11-2 to TRBJ2-3, with D unresolved. CDR3 length equals 14 residues. V was clipped by 3 bases and J by 0 bases, with 7 bases between them. From germline, CDR1 is SGHAT and CDR2 FQNNGV. The CDR3 nucleotides are TGTGCCAGCAGCTTTGGGATCAGCACAGATACGCAGTATTTT. It is translated as CASSFGISTDTQYF.

This chain uses TRBV7-2 with TRBJ2-5; tentative D call: TRBD1 (8 bases). Per the germline V gene, CDR1 is SGHTA and CDR2 is FQGNSA. V lost 5 bases to trimming and J lost 2 bases, with 15 bases between them. The CDR3 extends over 15 amino acids. The CDR3 spells CASSKDRGGQETQYF. In nucleotides, the CDR3 is TGTGCCAGCAGCAAAGACAGGGGAGGGCAAGAGACCCAGTACTTC. Full variable domain (outside the CDR3, taken from reference TRBV7-2 and TRBJ2-5): GAGVSQSPSNKVTEKGKDVELRCDPISGHTALYWYRQSLGQGLEFLIYFQGNSAPDKSGLPSDRFSAERTGGSVSTLTIQRTQQEDSAVYLCASSKDRGGQETQYFGPGTRLLVL.

The V and J genes are TRBV30 and TRBJ2-2, with no clear D. V was trimmed by 8 bases and J by 7 bases, leaving 11 bases between them. The germline V gene has CDR1 GTSNPN and CDR2 SVGIG (reference sequence). This CDR3 spans 11 amino acids. CDR3 DNA sequence: TGTGCCGTGGAACCGGGCGGGGAGCTGTTTTTT. It is translated as CAVEPGGELFF.